Given below is one T cell receptor beta chain in context. With random hexamers, reverse transcription was performed on about 0.45 to 1 ug of RNA. The CDR3 of TCR beta was amplified by immunoSEQ multiplex PCR across 54 Vbeta and 13 Jbeta. TCRdb processed the immunoSEQ multiplex PCR reads anew with MiXCR; each CDR3 protein has one entry. This sample carries approximately 200,000 distinct CDR3 sequences, just under 95% of them seen once, and the ten largest clones take around 0.08%. These data are taken from a study of CD8 T cells in Susac syndrome. V was trimmed by 6 bases and J by 1 base, leaving 14 bases between them. The CDR3 is 15 amino acids. The patients serving as multiple sclerosis controls were treatment-naive. They had stable or active relapsing-remitting disease and fulfilled revised McDonald criteria. Negative magnetic isolation gave CD8+ and CD4+ cells; FACS enriched CD8+ TEMRA.

The sequence derives from a human donor with multiple sclerosis. The sample comprised CD4+ T cells from PBMCs. The chain carries TRBV12-3 or TRBV12-4 and TRBJ2-3; TRBD2 might be the D (6 bases). This CDR3 is CASRRSGLGTDTQYF. CDR3 bases: TGTGCCAGCAGGAGATCGGGACTGGGCACAGATACGCAGTATTTT.